Shown below are 6 T cell receptor beta chains from a single sample sequenced in a study of blood T cell repertoires in COVID-19. The protocol was immunoSEQ multiplex PCR, while the TCRdb copy is restricted to in-frame clones and leaves out a portion. The table includes 150,000 to 200,000 clones, roughly nine tenths detected once. The specimen was peripheral blood. The receptors come from a man between 18 and 29 years old who had recovered from COVID-19.

This chain connects TRBV29-1 to TRBJ2-2; maybe TRBD2 (6 bases). Germline V gene lookup returns CDR1 SQVTM and CDR2 ANQGSEA. Between the trimmed V and J ends, which lost 7 bases and 4 bases, there was a span of 16 bases. The CDR3 spans 14 residues. The DNA for the CDR3 is TGCAGCGCGCGGAGGGGATCAGGCACCGGGGAGCTGTTTTTT. It encodes CSARRGSGTGELFF.

This clone was recorded once. The chain links TRBV24-1 to TRBJ2-5; D uncertain. The CDR3 is 11 amino acids. V lost 3 bases and J lost 7, with 5 bases in between. Per the germline V gene, CDR1 is KGHDR and CDR2 is SFDVKD. The CDR3 region has the DNA TGTGCCACCAGTGATCGCGGGACCCAGTACTTC. As protein: CATSDRGTQYF.

The chain combines TRBV7-2 with TRBJ2-7; tentative D call: TRBD1 (6 bases). Germline CDR1 reads SGHTA; CDR2 reads FQGNSA. V was trimmed by 1 base and J by 2 bases, leaving 6 bases between them. The CDR3 totals 13 residues. DNA of the CDR3: TGTGCCAGCAGCTTAGACAGGGCCTACGAGCAGTACTTC. Protein sequence: CASSLDRAYEQYF.

This chain joins TRBV29-1 and TRBJ1-1; D is uncertain. The ends were cut back, 5 bases at V and 6 bases at J, with 10 bases in the middle. The CDR3 has 11 amino acids. The germline CDR1 and CDR2 sequences are SQVTM and ANQGSEA. CDR3 protein: CSVFGSAEAFF. The CDR3 DNA follows: TGCAGCGTTTTCGGCAGCGCTGAAGCTTTCTTT.

CDR3 DNA sequence: TGTGCCAGCAGCTTATTCGCCCGGGAAACTTATAATTCACCCCTCCACTTT. Protein: CASSLFARETYNSPLHF. V is TRBV11-2 and J is TRBJ1-6; D not resolved. The germline CDR1 and CDR2 sequences are SGHAT and FQNNGV. CDR3 length: 17 amino acids. Trimming took off 2 bases at V and 4 bases at J, with 15 bases between the two ends.

V and J are TRBV5-1 and TRBJ2-7; 9 bases fit TRBD2. Trimming removed 2 bases from V and 5 bases from J; junction bases left unmatched: 17. CDR3 length: 18 residues. The germline gives CDR1 SGHRS, CDR2 YFSETQ. The CDR3 reads CASSFVGPASGIKNEQYF. The DNA of the CDR3 is TGCGCCAGCAGCTTTGTCGGACCCGCTAGCGGGATCAAGAACGAGCAGTACTTC.